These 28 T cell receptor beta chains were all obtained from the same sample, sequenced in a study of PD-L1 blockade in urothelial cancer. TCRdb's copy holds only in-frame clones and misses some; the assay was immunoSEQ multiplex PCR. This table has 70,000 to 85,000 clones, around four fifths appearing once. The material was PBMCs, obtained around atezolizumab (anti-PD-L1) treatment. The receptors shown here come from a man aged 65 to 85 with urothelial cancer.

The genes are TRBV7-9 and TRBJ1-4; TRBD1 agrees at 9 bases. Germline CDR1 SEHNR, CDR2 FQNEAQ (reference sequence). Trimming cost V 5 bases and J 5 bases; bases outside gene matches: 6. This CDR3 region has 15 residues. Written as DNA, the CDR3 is TGTGCCAGCAGCCCGGGACAGGGATACAATGAAAAACTGTTTTTT. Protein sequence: CASSPGQGYNEKLFF.

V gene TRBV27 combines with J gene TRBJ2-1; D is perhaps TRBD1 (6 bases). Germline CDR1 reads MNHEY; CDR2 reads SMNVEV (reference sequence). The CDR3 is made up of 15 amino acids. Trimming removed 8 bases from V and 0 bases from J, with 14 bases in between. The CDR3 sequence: CASGEGGLSYNEQFF. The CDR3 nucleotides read TGTGCCAGCGGGGAAGGGGGTCTCTCCTACAATGAGCAGTTCTTC.

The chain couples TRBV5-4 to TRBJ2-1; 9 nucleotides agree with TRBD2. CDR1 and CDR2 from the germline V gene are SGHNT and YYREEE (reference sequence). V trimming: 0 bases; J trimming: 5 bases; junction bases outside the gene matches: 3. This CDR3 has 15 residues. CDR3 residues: CASSLEGLADNEQFF. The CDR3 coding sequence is TGTGCCAGCAGCTTGGAGGGACTAGCAGACAATGAGCAGTTCTTC.

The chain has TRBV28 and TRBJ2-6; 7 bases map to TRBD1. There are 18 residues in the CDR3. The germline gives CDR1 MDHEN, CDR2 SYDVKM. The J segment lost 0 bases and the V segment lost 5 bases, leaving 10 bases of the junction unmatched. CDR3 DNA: TGTGCCAGCAGTCCCTGGACAGGACAAAACTCTGGGGCCAACGTCCTGACTTTC. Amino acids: CASSPWTGQNSGANVLTF.

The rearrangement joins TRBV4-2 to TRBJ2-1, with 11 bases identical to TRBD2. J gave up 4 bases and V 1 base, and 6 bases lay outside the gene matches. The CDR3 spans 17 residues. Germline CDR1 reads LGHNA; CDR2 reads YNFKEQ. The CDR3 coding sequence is TGTGCCAGCAGCCAAGGGACTAGCGGGTGGGCTTACAATGAGCAGTTCTTC. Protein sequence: CASSQGTSGWAYNEQFF.

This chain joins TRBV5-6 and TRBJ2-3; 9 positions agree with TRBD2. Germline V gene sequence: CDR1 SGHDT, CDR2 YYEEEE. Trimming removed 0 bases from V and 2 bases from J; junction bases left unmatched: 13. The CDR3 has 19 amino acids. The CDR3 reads CASSLAIAAGGPDTDTQYF. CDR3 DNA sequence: TGTGCCAGCAGCTTGGCCATCGCGGCGGGAGGGCCGGACACAGATACGCAGTATTTT.

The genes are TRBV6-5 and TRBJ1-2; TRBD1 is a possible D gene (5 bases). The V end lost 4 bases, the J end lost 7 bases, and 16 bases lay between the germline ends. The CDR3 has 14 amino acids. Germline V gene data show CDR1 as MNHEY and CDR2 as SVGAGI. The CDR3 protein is CASSFAGGSGGYTF. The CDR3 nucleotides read TGTGCCAGCAGTTTCGCTGGGGGGTCGGGTGGCTACACCTTC.

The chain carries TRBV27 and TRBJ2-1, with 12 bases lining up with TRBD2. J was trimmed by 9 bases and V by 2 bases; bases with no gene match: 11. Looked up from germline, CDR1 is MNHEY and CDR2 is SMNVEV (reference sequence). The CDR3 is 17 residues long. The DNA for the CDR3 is TGTGCCAGCAGTTTACGGCTACTAGCGGGAGGCCGGAGTGAGCAGTTCTTC. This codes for CASSLRLLAGGRSEQFF.

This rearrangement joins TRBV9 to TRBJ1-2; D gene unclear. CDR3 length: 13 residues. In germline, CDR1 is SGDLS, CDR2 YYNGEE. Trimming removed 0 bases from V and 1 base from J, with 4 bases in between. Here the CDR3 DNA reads TGTGCCAGCAGCGTAGACAGTAACTATGGCTACACCTTC. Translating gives CASSVDSNYGYTF.

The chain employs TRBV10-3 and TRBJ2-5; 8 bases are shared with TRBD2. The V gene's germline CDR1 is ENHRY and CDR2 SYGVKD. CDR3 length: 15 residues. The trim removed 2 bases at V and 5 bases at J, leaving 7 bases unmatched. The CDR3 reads CAISEGVGGGETQYF. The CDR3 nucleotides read TGTGCCATCAGTGAGGGGGTCGGCGGGGGGGAGACCCAGTACTTC.

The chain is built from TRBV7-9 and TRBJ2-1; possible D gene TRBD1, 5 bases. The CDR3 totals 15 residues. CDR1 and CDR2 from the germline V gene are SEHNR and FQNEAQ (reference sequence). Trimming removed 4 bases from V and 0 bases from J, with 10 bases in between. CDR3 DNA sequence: TGTGCCAGCAGCTCCCCAGGGTCCTCCTACAATGAGCAGTTCTTC. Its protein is CASSSPGSSYNEQFF.

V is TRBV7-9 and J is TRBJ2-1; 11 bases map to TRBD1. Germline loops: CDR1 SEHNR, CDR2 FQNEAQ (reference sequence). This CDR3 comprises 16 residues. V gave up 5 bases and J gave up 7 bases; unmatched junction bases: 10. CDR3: CASSQDWDRGTNEQFF. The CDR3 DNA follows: TGTGCCAGCAGCCAGGATTGGGACAGGGGGACGAATGAGCAGTTCTTC.

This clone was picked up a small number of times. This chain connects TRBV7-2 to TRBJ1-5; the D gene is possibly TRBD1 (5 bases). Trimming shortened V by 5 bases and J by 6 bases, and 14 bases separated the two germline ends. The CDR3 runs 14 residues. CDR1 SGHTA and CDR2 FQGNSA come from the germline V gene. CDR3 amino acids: CASSPNRLAQPQHF. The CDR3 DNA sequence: TGTGCCAGCAGCCCTAACAGGTTGGCTCAGCCCCAGCATTTT.

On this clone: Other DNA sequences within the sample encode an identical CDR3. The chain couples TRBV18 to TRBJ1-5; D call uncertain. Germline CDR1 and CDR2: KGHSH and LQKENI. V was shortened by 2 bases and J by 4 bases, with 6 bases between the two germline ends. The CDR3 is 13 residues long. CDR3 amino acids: CASSPAQNQPQHF. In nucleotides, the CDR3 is TGTGCCAGCTCACCAGCACAGAATCAGCCCCAGCATTTT. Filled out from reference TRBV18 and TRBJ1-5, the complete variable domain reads NAGVMQNPRHLVRRRGQEARLRCSPMKGHSHVYWYRQLPEEGLKFMVYLQKENIIDESGMPKERFSAEFPKEGPSILRIQQVVRGDSAAYFCASSPAQNQPQHFGDGTRLSIL.

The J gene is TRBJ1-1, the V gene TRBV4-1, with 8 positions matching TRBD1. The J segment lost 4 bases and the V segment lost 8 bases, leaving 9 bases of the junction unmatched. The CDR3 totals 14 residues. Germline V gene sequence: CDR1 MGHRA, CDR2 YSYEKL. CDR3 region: CASSPPTGGTEAFF. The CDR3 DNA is TGCGCCAGCTCCCCTCCTACAGGGGGCACTGAAGCTTTCTTT.

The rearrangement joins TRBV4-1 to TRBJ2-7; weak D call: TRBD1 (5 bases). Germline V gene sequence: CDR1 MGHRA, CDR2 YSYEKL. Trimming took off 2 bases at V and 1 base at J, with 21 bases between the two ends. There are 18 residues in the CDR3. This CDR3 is CASSQFGGADTTSYEQYF. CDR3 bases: TGCGCCAGCAGCCAATTCGGTGGGGCGGACACTACTTCCTACGAGCAGTACTTC.

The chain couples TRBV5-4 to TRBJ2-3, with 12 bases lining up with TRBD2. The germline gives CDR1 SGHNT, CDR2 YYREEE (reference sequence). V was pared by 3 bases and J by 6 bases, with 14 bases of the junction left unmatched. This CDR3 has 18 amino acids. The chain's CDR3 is CASSSTSGSLVLIDTQYF. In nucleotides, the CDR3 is TGTGCCAGCAGCTCGACTAGCGGGAGCCTCGTTCTAATCGATACGCAGTATTTT.

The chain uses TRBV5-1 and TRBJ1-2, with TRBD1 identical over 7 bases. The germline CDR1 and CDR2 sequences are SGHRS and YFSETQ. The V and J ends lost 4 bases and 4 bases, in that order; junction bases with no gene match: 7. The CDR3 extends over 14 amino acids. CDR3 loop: CASSPGTEGYGYTF. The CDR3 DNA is TGCGCCAGCAGCCCCGGGACAGAAGGCTATGGCTACACCTTC.

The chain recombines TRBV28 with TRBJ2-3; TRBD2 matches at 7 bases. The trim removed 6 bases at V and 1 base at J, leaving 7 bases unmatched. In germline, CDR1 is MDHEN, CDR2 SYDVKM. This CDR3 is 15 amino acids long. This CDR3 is CASRSGGSGTDTQYF. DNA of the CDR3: TGTGCCAGCAGAAGCGGCGGGAGCGGCACAGATACGCAGTATTTT.

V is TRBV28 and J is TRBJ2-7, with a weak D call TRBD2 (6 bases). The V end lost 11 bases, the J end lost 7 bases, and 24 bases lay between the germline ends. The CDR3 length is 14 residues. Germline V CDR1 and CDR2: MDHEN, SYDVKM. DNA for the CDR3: TGTGCCGGCGCAAGGGCGGGACCTTTTAAAGAGCAGTACTTC. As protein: CAGARAGPFKEQYF. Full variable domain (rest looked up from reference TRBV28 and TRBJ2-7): DVKVTQSSRYLVKRTGEKVFLECVQDMDHENMFWYRQDPGLGLRLIYFSYDVKMKEKGDIPEGYSVSREKKERFSLILESASTNQTSMYLCAGARAGPFKEQYFGPGTRLTVT.

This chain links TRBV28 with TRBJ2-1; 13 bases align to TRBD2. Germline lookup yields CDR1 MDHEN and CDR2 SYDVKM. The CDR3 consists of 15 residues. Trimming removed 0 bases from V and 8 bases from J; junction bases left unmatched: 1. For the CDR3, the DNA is TGTGCCAGCAGTTTATGGACTAGCGGGAGGTATGAGCAGTTCTTC. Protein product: CASSLWTSGRYEQFF.

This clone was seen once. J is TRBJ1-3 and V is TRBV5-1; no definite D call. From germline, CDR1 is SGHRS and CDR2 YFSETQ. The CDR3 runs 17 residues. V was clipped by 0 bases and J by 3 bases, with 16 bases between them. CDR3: CASSLGDSRLGGNTIYF. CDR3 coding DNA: TGCGCCAGCAGCTTGGGAGACTCCAGATTAGGTGGAAACACCATATATTTT.

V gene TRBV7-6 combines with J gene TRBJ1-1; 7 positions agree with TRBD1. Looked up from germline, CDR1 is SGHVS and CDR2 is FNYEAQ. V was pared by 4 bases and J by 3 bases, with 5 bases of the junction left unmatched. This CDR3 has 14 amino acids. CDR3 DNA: TGTGCCAGCAGCTCAGACAGGGCCGACACTGAAGCTTTCTTT. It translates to CASSSDRADTEAFF. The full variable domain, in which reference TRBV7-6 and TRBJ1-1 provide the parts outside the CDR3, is GAGVSQSPRYKVTKRGQDVALRCDPISGHVSLYWYRQALGQGPEFLTYFNYEAQQDKSGLPNDRFSAERPEGSISTLTIQRTEQRDSAMYRCASSSDRADTEAFFGQGTRLTVV.

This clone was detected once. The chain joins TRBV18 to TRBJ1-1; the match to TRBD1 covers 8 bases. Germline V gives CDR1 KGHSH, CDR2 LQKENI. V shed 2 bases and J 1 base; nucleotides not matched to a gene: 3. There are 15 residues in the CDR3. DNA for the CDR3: TGTGCCAGCTCACCAGGGACAGGCCAGAACACTGAAGCTTTCTTT. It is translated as CASSPGTGQNTEAFF.

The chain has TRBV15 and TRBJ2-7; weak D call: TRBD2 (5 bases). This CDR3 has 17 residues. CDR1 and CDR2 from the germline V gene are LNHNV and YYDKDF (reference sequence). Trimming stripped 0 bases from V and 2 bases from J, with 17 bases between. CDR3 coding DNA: TGTGCCACCAGCAGAGATCGGAGACGGGATGGTCCCTACGAGCAGTACTTC. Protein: CATSRDRRRDGPYEQYF.

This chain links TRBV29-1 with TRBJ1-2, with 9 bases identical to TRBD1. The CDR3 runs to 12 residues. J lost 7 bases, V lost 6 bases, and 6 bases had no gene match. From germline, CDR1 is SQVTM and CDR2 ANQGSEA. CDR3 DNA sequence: TGCAGCGTGGGACAGGGTGATAGTGGCTACACCTTC. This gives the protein CSVGQGDSGYTF.

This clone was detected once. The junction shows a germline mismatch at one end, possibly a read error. The CDR3 sequence is CASRPVQGPIAF. The CDR3 bases are TGCGCCAGCAGGCCCGTACAGGGTCCCATTGCATTT. The chain couples TRBV5-1 to TRBJ1-1, with D possibly matching TRBD1 (6 bases). The CDR3 loop spans 12 amino acids. Germline-derived CDR1 and CDR2 are SGHRS and YFSETQ.

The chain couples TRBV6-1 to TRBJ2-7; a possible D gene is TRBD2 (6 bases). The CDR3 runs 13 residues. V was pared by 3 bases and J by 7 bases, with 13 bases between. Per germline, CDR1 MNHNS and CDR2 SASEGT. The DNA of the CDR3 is TGTGCCAGCAGTGAGGGACTCCCGAGGGAGCAGTACTTC. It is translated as CASSEGLPREQYF.